Sequencing of this T cell receptor beta chain was carried out in a study of blood T cell repertoires in COVID-19. Study overall: The study drew acute and convalescent COVID-19 samples from the United States, Italy and Spain. From T cells, B-cell-depleted T cells, or PBMCs came the material, which was cDNA or gDNA.

This clone was recorded only once. This CDR3 region has 16 residues. CDR1 SGDLS and CDR2 YYNGEE come from the germline V gene. J was trimmed by 5 bases and V by 1 base; bases with no gene match: 9. In the original processing: For nucleated cells, counts were estimated from reference gene primer amplification. Clones were read by immunoSEQ multiplex PCR, and TCRdb kept only the in-frame ones, dropping some. D and trimming come from the DNA, and the V and J calls and clone size come from that table. This sample has around 100,000 clones, with roughly 87% found just once. The J gene is TRBJ2-1, the V gene TRBV9, with TRBD1 matching 7 bases. The source is a human donor in a cohort sampled during active COVID-19. The sequencing input was peripheral blood. CDR3 sequence reads: CASSVQIKGTDNEQFF. CDR3 DNA: TGTGCCAGCAGCGTACAGATCAAAGGGACAGACAATGAGCAGTTCTTC.